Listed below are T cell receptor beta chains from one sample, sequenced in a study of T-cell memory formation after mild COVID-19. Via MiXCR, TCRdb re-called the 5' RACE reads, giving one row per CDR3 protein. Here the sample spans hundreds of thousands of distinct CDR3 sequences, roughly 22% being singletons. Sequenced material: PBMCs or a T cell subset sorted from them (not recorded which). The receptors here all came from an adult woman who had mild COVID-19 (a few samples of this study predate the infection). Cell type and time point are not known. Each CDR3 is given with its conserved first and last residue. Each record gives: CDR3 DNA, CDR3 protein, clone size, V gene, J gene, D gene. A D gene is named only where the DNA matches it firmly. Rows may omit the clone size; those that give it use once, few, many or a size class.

TGTGCCAGCAGCTTAGAGGACCCTCGGGTCGCCAGGAAAGACTTC	CASSLEDPRVARKDF	.	TRBV11-2	TRBJ2-7	.
TGTGCCAGCAGTTTTCGGGGGAGGAACTATGGCTACACCTTC	CASSFRGRNYGYTF	.	TRBV27	TRBJ1-2	.
TGCGCCAGCAGCTTGATTCTGGCGGGGGACACAGATACGCAGTATTTT	CASSLILAGDTDTQYF	few	TRBV5-1	TRBJ2-3	TRBD2
TGCAGTGCTAGAGGACAAACTGAAGCTTTCTTT	CSARGQTEAFF	.	TRBV20-1	TRBJ1-1	.
TGTGCCAGCATCCCAGGGACTAGCGAGTACAATGAGCAGTTCTTC	CASIPGTSEYNEQFF	many	TRBV11-2	TRBJ2-1	TRBD2
TGCAGTGCTAGAGATACCAAAGAATACTACGAGCAGTACTTC	CSARDTKEYYEQYF	many	TRBV20-1	TRBJ2-7	.
TGCGCCAGCGCCGAGACAGGGGCGGAAGAGACCCAGTACTTC	CASAETGAEETQYF	few	TRBV5-1	TRBJ2-5	TRBD1
TGTGCCAGCAGTGCCTTAGCGGGGGGTAGCTACAATGAGCAGTTCTTC	CASSALAGGSYNEQFF	.	TRBV25-1	TRBJ2-1	TRBD2
TGTGCCAGCAGCCCTCCCCCCTGGGTCCGAGAGAACACTGAAGCTTTCTTT	CASSPPPWVRENTEAFF	.	TRBV9	TRBJ1-1	.
TGTGCCAGTAGTAACCCAGCGGGAGTAAGCACAGATACGCAGTATTTT	CASSNPAGVSTDTQYF	few	TRBV19	TRBJ2-3	TRBD2
TGCAGTGCAAAGAGACAGGCCCTCAACACTGAAGCTTTCTTT	CSAKRQALNTEAFF	.	TRBV20-1	TRBJ1-1	.